This T cell receptor beta chain was found in a study of blood T cell repertoires in COVID-19. Germline V gene data show CDR1 as SGDLS and CDR2 as YYNGEE. The CDR3 is 15 residues long. The J segment lost 2 bases and the V segment lost 3 bases, leaving 5 bases of the junction unmatched. Assay used: immunoSEQ multiplex PCR; TCRdb lists only in-frame clones, some missing. Of approximately 25,000 clones in the sample, roughly three quarters were seen once. V gene TRBV9 combines with J gene TRBJ2-7; 10 bases fit TRBD1. Sequenced: peripheral blood. This TCR was recovered from an older man with active or convalescent COVID-19. CDR3 nucleotides: TGTGCCAGCAGCGCAACCGGGACAGGGGCCTACGAGCAGTACTTC. Translation gives CASSATGTGAYEQYF.